Below are 26 T cell receptor beta chains sequenced from a single sample in a study of T-cell memory formation after mild COVID-19. TCRdb recomputed calls from the 5' RACE reads with MiXCR, one row per CDR3 protein. The table lists around 310,000 distinct CDR3 sequences, 13% to 15% of them singletons. Sequenced material: PBMCs or a T cell subset sorted from them (not recorded which). These receptor sequences come from a young man who had mild COVID-19 (a few samples of this study predate the infection). Cell type and time point are not known.

This clonotype was observed a handful of times. J is TRBJ2-1 and V is TRBV5-8; 8 positions agree with TRBD1. The CDR3 runs to 16 residues. Germline V gene data show CDR1 as SGHTS and CDR2 as YDEGEE. V lost 1 base, J lost 7 bases, and 10 bases stayed unmatched. The CDR3 here is CASSLLGWGQENEQFF. DNA for the CDR3: TGTGCCAGCAGCTTGTTAGGTTGGGGACAGGAAAATGAGCAGTTCTTC.

In this sample, this clonotype turned up many times. This chain joins TRBV7-9 and TRBJ1-1; D is undetermined. The V end lost 6 bases, the J end lost 4 bases, and 18 bases lay between the germline ends. In germline, CDR1 is SEHNR, CDR2 FQNEAQ (reference sequence). There are 15 residues in the CDR3. This CDR3 reads CASRPIGQRVTEAFF. CDR3 coding DNA: TGTGCCAGCAGACCTATCGGCCAACGGGTCACTGAAGCTTTCTTT.

This clonotype was seen a few times. The V gene is TRBV7-8, the J gene TRBJ2-1; the match to TRBD2 covers 11 bases. The CDR3 is 16 residues long. CDR1 is SGHVS, CDR2 FQNEAQ, per germline. V gave up 5 bases and J gave up 10 bases; unmatched junction bases: 13. The CDR3 protein is CASSPTPLAGAGEQFF. The CDR3 DNA sequence: TGTGCCAGCAGCCCTACTCCACTAGCGGGGGCCGGGGAGCAGTTCTTC.

This clonotype was detected only a few times. The genes are TRBV7-3 and TRBJ2-1, with 10 nucleotides matching TRBD2. CDR1 and CDR2 from the germline V gene are SGHTA and FQGTGA. V dropped 4 bases and J dropped 7; count of bases not matched to a gene: 7. This CDR3 spans 15 amino acids. The CDR3 bases are TGTGCCAGCAGCTCCAGCGGGGGGGCCTCGAATGAGCAGTTCTTC. Translation gives CASSSSGGASNEQFF.

This clonotype was seen many times. This chain joins TRBV5-1 and TRBJ2-1, with D possibly matching TRBD2 (5 bases). The CDR3 runs 16 residues. V lost 0 bases and J lost 5, with 15 bases in between. Germline lookup yields CDR1 SGHRS and CDR2 YFSETQ. Written as DNA, the CDR3 is TGCGCCAGCAGCTTGGAGAGCCCAGCGGCTGACAATGAGCAGTTCTTC. It specifies CASSLESPAADNEQFF. The full variable domain, completed using reference TRBV5-1 and TRBJ2-1, is KAGVTQTPRYLIKTRGQQVTLSCSPISGHRSVSWYQQTPGQGLQFLFEYFSETQRNKGNFPGRFSGRQFSNSRSEMNVSTLELGDSALYLCASSLESPAADNEQFFGPGTRLTVL.

This clonotype showed up just a few times. The rearrangement links TRBV5-4 to TRBJ2-1; 7 bases map to TRBD1. This CDR3 has 13 amino acids. CDR1 SGHNT and CDR2 YYREEE come from the germline V gene (reference sequence). The ends lost 5 bases at V and 5 bases at J; junction bases unmatched: 4. As DNA, the CDR3 is TGTGCCAGCAGACAGGGGATGGACAATGAGCAGTTCTTC. This sequence encodes CASRQGMDNEQFF.

The chain uses TRBV6-5 and TRBJ1-1; D unresolved. V was trimmed by 2 bases and J by 7 bases, leaving 14 bases between them. Germline values: CDR1 MNHEY, CDR2 SVGAGI. The CDR3 totals 14 residues. The CDR3 region is CASSYREEIYEAFF. The CDR3 nucleotides read TGTGCCAGCAGTTACAGGGAAGAAATTTATGAAGCTTTCTTT.

This clonotype has more than one count but fewer than ten. The V gene is TRBV27, the J gene TRBJ1-5; D uncertain. CDR1 and CDR2 from the germline V gene are MNHEY and SMNVEV (reference sequence). CDR3 length: 14 residues. Trimming took off 7 bases at V and 3 bases at J, with 13 bases between the two ends. CDR3 loop: CASTNGQLNQPQHF. The CDR3 DNA reads as TGTGCCAGCACGAACGGCCAGCTCAATCAGCCCCAGCATTTT.

This clonotype has just a few counts. This chain connects TRBV6-5 to TRBJ1-6; D is uncertain. Germline lookup yields CDR1 MNHEY and CDR2 SVGAGI. This CDR3 is built from 15 residues. Trimming pared 6 bases from V and 5 bases from J, leaving 14 bases between. The CDR3 DNA reads as TGTGCCAGCAGGCGGGGTACATCCCATAATTCACCCCTCCACTTT. The encoded protein is CASRRGTSHNSPLHF.

This clonotype was detected ten times or more. The chain combines TRBV7-9 with TRBJ2-5, with 11 nucleotides matching TRBD2. Germline V gene lookup returns CDR1 SEHNR and CDR2 FQNEAQ (reference sequence). After removal of 5 bases from V and 0 bases from J, the junction contained 2 bases not matched to a gene. This CDR3 comprises 15 residues. The CDR3 region is CASSPSGGYQETQYF. DNA of the CDR3: TGTGCCAGCAGCCCTAGCGGGGGGTACCAAGAGACCCAGTACTTC.

This clonotype was detected only a few times. V is TRBV11-1 and J is TRBJ2-4; 8 nucleotides line up with TRBD1. This CDR3 contains 14 residues. The germline gives CDR1 SGHAT, CDR2 FQDESV (reference sequence). J gave up 2 bases and V 5 bases, and 2 bases lay outside the gene matches. The DNA for the CDR3 is TGTGCCAGCAGCAGGACAGGGACCAAAAACATTCAGTACTTC. Protein product: CASSRTGTKNIQYF. Full variable domain (missing parts from reference TRBV11-1 and TRBJ2-4): EAEVAQSPRYKITEKSQAVAFWCDPISGHATLYWYRQILGQGPELLVQFQDESVVDDSQLPKDRFSAERLKGVDSTLKIQPAELGDSAMYLCASSRTGTKNIQYFGAGTRLSVL.

The chain is built from TRBV7-3 and TRBJ2-1; 10 bases line up with TRBD1. Trimming at V came to 5 bases and at J to 5 bases, leaving 6 bases not matched to a gene. Germline loops: CDR1 SGHTA, CDR2 FQGTGA. CDR3 length: 15 amino acids. The CDR3 loop reads CASSPGQGYHNEQFF. The DNA for the CDR3 is TGTGCCAGCAGCCCGGGACAGGGGTACCACAATGAGCAGTTCTTC. Full variable domain (rest looked up from reference TRBV7-3 and TRBJ2-1): GAGVSQTPSNKVTEKGKYVELRCDPISGHTALYWYRQSLGQGPEFLIYFQGTGAADDSGLPNDRFFAVRPEGSVSTLKIQRTERGDSAVYLCASSPGQGYHNEQFFGPGTRLTVL.

The chain joins TRBV12-3 or TRBV12-4 to TRBJ1-1; D remains unclear. This CDR3 is built from 13 residues. Trimming stripped 3 bases from V and 6 bases from J, with 11 bases between. The CDR3, as DNA: TGTGCCAGCAGTTTTTTGGACCAGTCTGAAGCTTTCTTT. Translation gives CASSFLDQSEAFF.

This clonotype was counted a few times. This CDR3 is CASSPMAEQFF. CDR3 coding DNA: TGTGCCAGCAGCCCTATGGCTGAGCAGTTCTTC. The V gene is TRBV12-3 or TRBV12-4, the J gene TRBJ2-1; no reliable D call. The V end lost 6 bases, the J end lost 9 bases, and 9 bases lay between the germline ends. This CDR3 has 11 residues.

The chain uses TRBV5-4 and TRBJ1-6; D is undetermined. Per the germline V gene, CDR1 is SGHNT and CDR2 is YYREEE (reference sequence). The CDR3 consists of 13 residues. Trimming stripped 10 bases from V and 4 bases from J, with 12 bases between. Written as DNA, the CDR3 is TGTGCCGCCGGACGCGAGTATAATTCACCCCTCCACTTT. Translated, it gives CAAGREYNSPLHF.

The V and J genes are TRBV13 and TRBJ2-5; 10 bases match TRBD1. The junction had 9 bases not matched to a gene; V was cut back by 8 bases and J by 3 bases. Germline-derived CDR1 and CDR2 are PRHDT and FYEKMQ (reference sequence). There are 15 residues in the CDR3. As DNA, the CDR3 is TGTGCCAGCCGTCGAACTGGGACAGGGGAAGAGACCCAGTACTTC. Translating gives CASRRTGTGEETQYF.

This clonotype has a handful of counts. The rearrangement links TRBV7-8 to TRBJ2-7, with 8 bases aligning to TRBD1. CDR1 and CDR2 from the germline V gene are SGHVS and FQNEAQ. The CDR3 extends over 13 amino acids. V shed 6 bases, J shed 7 bases, and the junction held 8 bases outside the gene matches. CDR3 residues: CASRPQGAGEQYF. In DNA, the CDR3 is TGTGCCAGCAGACCGCAGGGGGCAGGGGAGCAGTACTTC.

This chain joins TRBV5-1 and TRBJ1-1; no clear D. The V gene lost 4 bases and the J gene lost 4 bases, with 17 bases spanning the gap. The CDR3 length is 15 residues. Looked up from germline, CDR1 is SGHRS and CDR2 is YFSETQ. In DNA, the CDR3 is TGCGCCAGCAGCCCCCTGTGGAAAATGGGCACTGAAGCTTTCTTT. Translation: CASSPLWKMGTEAFF.

This chain links TRBV5-1 with TRBJ1-2, with TRBD1 matching 10 bases. The CDR3 runs to 16 residues. Trimming took 4 bases from V and 7 from J; bases not matched to a gene: 13. Per the germline V gene, CDR1 is SGHRS and CDR2 is YFSETQ. CDR3 sequence reads: CASSLVPGQGRGGYTF. The CDR3 DNA follows: TGCGCCAGCAGCCTGGTACCGGGACAGGGGAGAGGTGGCTACACCTTC. The whole variable domain, filled in from reference TRBV5-1 and TRBJ1-2, reads KAGVTQTPRYLIKTRGQQVTLSCSPISGHRSVSWYQQTPGQGLQFLFEYFSETQRNKGNFPGRFSGRQFSNSRSEMNVSTLELGDSALYLCASSLVPGQGRGGYTFGSGTRLTVV.

This clonotype was recorded a few times. The V gene is TRBV27, the J gene TRBJ2-6; D is unclear. Looked up from germline, CDR1 is MNHEY and CDR2 is SMNVEV (reference sequence). This CDR3 comprises 15 residues. The germline V and J ends were trimmed by 5 bases and 0 bases, with 8 bases remaining between them. This CDR3 is CASSPIYSGANVLTF. As DNA, the CDR3 is TGTGCCAGCAGTCCGATCTACTCTGGGGCCAACGTCCTGACTTTC. Together with reference TRBV27 and TRBJ2-6, the CDR3 gives the full variable domain: EAQVTQNPRYLITVTGKKLTVTCSQNMNHEYMSWYRQDPGLGLRQIYYSMNVEVTDKGDVPEGYKVSRKEKRNFPLILESPSPNQTSLYFCASSPIYSGANVLTFGAGSRLTVL.

This chain links TRBV20-1 with TRBJ2-2, with D perhaps matching TRBD1 (6 bases). The CDR3 sequence is 14 residues long. Germline V gene lookup returns CDR1 DFQATT and CDR2 SNEGSKA (reference sequence). With 3 bases removed from V and 3 bases from J, the gap between germline ends came to 11 bases. CDR3 DNA: TGCAGTGCTAGGGGTCCAGGGGACACCGGGGAGCTGTTTTTT. It codes for CSARGPGDTGELFF.

This rearrangement joins TRBV12-3 or TRBV12-4 to TRBJ2-7; a possible D gene is TRBD1 (6 bases). The CDR3 runs to 14 residues. The ends were cut back, 5 bases at V and 2 bases at J, with 13 bases in the middle. The CDR3 spells CASSTRNRAYEQYV. For the CDR3, the DNA is TGTGCCAGCAGTACCCGGAACAGGGCCTACGAGCAGTACGTC.

The chain couples TRBV28 to TRBJ2-7; 7 nucleotides line up with TRBD2. This CDR3 region has 14 residues. Germline CDR1 is MDHEN and CDR2 is SYDVKM. The V and J ends lost 3 bases and 3 bases, in that order; junction bases with no gene match: 5. This CDR3 reads CASSLGGTNYEQYV. CDR3 sequence (DNA): TGTGCCAGCAGTTTGGGAGGGACTAACTACGAGCAGTACGTC.

This clonotype was seen a handful of times. The chain is built from TRBV5-4 and TRBJ1-2; no clear D gene. The germline gives CDR1 SGHNT, CDR2 YYREEE (reference sequence). This CDR3 has 14 amino acids. Trimming pared 2 bases from V and 3 bases from J, leaving 11 bases between. CDR3 in DNA: TGTGCCAGCAGCTTAGAGGGCGGAGACTATGGCTACACCTTC. As protein: CASSLEGGDYGYTF.

This clonotype was detected many times. The CDR3 DNA reads TGCGCCAGCAGCCTGCAGGGATCCGGCTACACCTTC. Translation gives CASSLQGSGYTF. The V call is TRBV5-1, the J call TRBJ1-2, with D perhaps TRBD1 (5 bases). V was trimmed by 4 bases and J by 8 bases, leaving 12 bases between them. Germline CDR1 SGHRS, CDR2 YFSETQ. This CDR3 region has 12 residues.

This clonotype was counted a few times. The rearrangement links TRBV20-1 to TRBJ1-4, with D perhaps matching TRBD1 (6 bases). Germline CDR1 DFQATT, CDR2 SNEGSKA (reference sequence). Trimming cost V 3 bases and J 7 bases, with 18 bases left between them. The CDR3 is 15 residues long. CDR3 in amino acids: CSARSRGARFEKLFF. In DNA, the CDR3 is TGCAGTGCTAGGAGTAGGGGGGCGCGGTTTGAAAAACTGTTTTTT.